This T cell receptor (beta chain) appears in the sequencing data of a study of blood T cell repertoires in COVID-19. For the study at large: The origin of the acute and convalescent COVID-19 samples was the United States, Italy and Spain.

This clone was found once. Germline lookup yields CDR1 MNHEY and CDR2 SMNVEV (reference sequence). Trimming removed 4 bases from V and 2 bases from J, with 15 bases in between. The CDR3 is 15 amino acids. Measured with immunoSEQ multiplex PCR; TCRdb has only the in-frame clones, and not every one. The sample contains 250,000 or so clones, roughly 80% of which appear only once. The sequence was collected from a man aged 45 to 65 who had recovered from COVID-19. V usage is TRBV27 and J usage is TRBJ2-7; a weak D match, TRBD2 (6 bases). Input material: PBMCs or T cells enriched from blood (not recorded which). CDR3: CASSSPGLNPYEQYF. DNA for the CDR3: TGTGCCAGCAGTTCCCCGGGACTTAATCCCTACGAGCAGTACTTC.